This is a list of T cell receptor beta chains from one sample in a study of T cell responses to AZD1222 COVID-19 vaccine. The assay was immunoSEQ multiplex PCR, and TCRdb's table has in-frame clones only and misses some. The sample includes about 140,000 clones, approximately 91% of them seen just once. Sequenced here: peripheral blood, sampled 28 days after the second dose of the MenACWY control vaccine. These receptors all come from an adult who received the MenACWY meningococcal vaccine as a control. Both conserved end residues are part of each CDR3. Fields, in order: D gene, CDR3 length, V gene, CDR3 protein. A D gene is named only where the DNA matches it firmly.

. | 15 | TRBV29-1 | CSVEEGSFRGDIQYF
TRBD2 | 15 | TRBV7-8 | CASSPRTSGIYEQYF
. | 16 | TRBV7-9 | CASSSTLSGRDNEQFF
. | 14 | TRBV11-3 | CASSLGLEGDEQFF
TRBD2 | 14 | TRBV7-9 | CASSSPSGGETQYF
. | 16 | TRBV4-3 | CASSLEALDSAYGYTF
. | 13 | TRBV7-8 | CASSLGLSGEQYF
. | 13 | TRBV4-3 | CASSQEPGHGYTF
. | 15 | TRBV19 | CASTIGRVTYNEQFF
. | 15 | TRBV18 | CASSVSPGRDYEQYF
. | 15 | TRBV5-1 | CASSPAQGGTDTQYF
. | 11 | TRBV14 | CASSQGYTQYF
TRBD1 | 15 | TRBV3-1/TRBV3-2 | CASSQHLTGGTEAFF
TRBD2 | 16 | TRBV6-2/TRBV6-3 | CASSRLAGPRGETQYF
. | 14 | TRBV28 | CASSPAGGATEAFF
. | 11 | TRBV7-6 | CASSLTDEQFF
. | 15 | TRBV6-6 | CASSYSQDSNQPQHF
. | 14 | TRBV2 | CATGGAGGIETQYF
. | 15 | TRBV4-3 | CASSQDPFGGLKQFF
TRBD1 | 15 | TRBV7-2 | CASSLRTGGENIQYF
. | 13 | TRBV7-2 | CASSPRWNQPQHF
. | 15 | TRBV11-3 | CASSLDEVADYGYTF
. | 14 | TRBV6-2/TRBV6-3 | CASSSTAPQETQYF
. | 18 | TRBV28 | CASIPGRARSSGANVLTF
. | 14 | TRBV6-1 | CASSDEGRGEGYTF
. | 15 | TRBV14 | CASSPPASDFYEQYF
. | 16 | TRBV10-1 | CASRTDTPIFNSPLHF
TRBD1 | 15 | TRBV28 | CASSLGKTGGHTIYF
. | 14 | TRBV7-2 | CASSLGHPNTEAFF